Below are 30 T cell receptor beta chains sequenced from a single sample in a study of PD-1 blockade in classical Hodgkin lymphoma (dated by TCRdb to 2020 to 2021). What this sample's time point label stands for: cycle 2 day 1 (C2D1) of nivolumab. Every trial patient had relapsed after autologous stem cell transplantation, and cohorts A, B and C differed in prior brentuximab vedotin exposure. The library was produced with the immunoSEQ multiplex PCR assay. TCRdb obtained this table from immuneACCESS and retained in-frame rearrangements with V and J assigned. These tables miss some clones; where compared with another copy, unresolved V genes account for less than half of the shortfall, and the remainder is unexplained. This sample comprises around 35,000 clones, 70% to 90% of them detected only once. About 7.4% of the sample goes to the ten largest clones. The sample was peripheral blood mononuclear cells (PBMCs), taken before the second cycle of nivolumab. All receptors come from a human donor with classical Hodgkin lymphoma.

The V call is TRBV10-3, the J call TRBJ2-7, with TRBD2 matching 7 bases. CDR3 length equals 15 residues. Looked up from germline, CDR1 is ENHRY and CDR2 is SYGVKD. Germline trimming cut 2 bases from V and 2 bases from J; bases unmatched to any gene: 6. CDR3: CAISESGIITYEQYF. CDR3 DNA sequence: TGTGCCATCAGTGAGAGCGGGATAATAACCTACGAGCAGTACTTC.

The CDR3 spells CASSLGLAVYWGYEQYF. CDR3 bases: TGTGCCAGCAGTTTGGGTCTAGCGGTTTATTGGGGCTACGAGCAGTACTTC. The chain is built from TRBV28 and TRBJ2-7, with TRBD2 matching 7 bases. V lost 3 bases to trimming and J lost 3 bases; unmatched junction nucleotides: 14. CDR1 and CDR2 from the germline V gene are MDHEN and SYDVKM. CDR3 length equals 17 residues.

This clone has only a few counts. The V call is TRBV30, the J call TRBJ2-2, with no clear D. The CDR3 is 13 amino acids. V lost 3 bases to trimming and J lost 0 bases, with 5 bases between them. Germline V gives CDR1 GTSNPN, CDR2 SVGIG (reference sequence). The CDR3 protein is CAWSGTNTGELFF. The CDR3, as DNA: TGTGCCTGGAGCGGCACGAACACCGGGGAGCTGTTTTTT.

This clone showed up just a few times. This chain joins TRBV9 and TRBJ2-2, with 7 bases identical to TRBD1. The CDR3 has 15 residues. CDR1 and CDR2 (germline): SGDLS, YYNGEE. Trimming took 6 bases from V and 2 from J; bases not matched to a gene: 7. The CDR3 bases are TGTGCCAGCACCAACCGGGACAGAAACACCGGGGAGCTGTTTTTT. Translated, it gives CASTNRDRNTGELFF.

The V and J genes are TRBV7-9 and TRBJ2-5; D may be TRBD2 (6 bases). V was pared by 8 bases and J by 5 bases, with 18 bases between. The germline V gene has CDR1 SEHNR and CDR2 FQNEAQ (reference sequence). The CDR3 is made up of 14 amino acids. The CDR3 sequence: CASHTLGTPETQYF. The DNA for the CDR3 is TGTGCCAGCCATACACTCGGGACTCCGGAGACCCAGTACTTC.

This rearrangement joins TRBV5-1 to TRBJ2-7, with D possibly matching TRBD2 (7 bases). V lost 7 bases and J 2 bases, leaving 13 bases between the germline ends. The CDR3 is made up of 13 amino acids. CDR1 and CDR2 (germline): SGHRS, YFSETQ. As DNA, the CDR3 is TGCGCCAGCGGCCGGGGGGCGGCCTACGAGCAGTACTTC. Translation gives CASGRGAAYEQYF.

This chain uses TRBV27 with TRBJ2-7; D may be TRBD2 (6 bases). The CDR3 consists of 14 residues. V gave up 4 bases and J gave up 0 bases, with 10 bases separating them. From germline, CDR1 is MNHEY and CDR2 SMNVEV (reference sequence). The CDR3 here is CASSYSGSSYEQYF. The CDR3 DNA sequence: TGTGCCAGCAGTTATAGCGGTAGCTCCTACGAGCAGTACTTC.

DNA of the CDR3: TGTGCCATCAGTGATGGACAGCGACTTGGAAACACCATATATTTT. It encodes CAISDGQRLGNTIYF. The gene calls are TRBV10-3 and TRBJ1-3; possible D gene TRBD1, 6 bases. CDR3 length: 15 amino acids. Germline CDR1 reads ENHRY; CDR2 reads SYGVKD. Trimming cost V 3 bases and J 3 bases, with 12 bases left between them.

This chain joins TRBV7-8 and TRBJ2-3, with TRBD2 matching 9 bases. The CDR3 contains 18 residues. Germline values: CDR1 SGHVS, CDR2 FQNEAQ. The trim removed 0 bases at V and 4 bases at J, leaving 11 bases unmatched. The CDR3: CASSLAGGGGRAPDTQYF. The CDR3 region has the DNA TGTGCCAGCAGCTTAGCGGGGGGCGGCGGGAGGGCCCCAGATACGCAGTATTTT.

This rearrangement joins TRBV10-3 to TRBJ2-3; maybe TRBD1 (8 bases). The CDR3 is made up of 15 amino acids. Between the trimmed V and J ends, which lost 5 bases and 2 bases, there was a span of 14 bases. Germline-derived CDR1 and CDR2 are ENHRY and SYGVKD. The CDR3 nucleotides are TGTGCCATCAGTCCGGGGGGACAGGTCACAGATACGCAGTATTTT. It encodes CAISPGGQVTDTQYF.

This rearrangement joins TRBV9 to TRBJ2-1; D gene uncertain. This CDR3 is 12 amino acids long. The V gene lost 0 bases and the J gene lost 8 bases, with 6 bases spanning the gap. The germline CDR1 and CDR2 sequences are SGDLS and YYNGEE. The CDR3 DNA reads TGTGCCAGCAGCGTAGAGGAATATGAGCAGTTCTTC. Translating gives CASSVEEYEQFF.

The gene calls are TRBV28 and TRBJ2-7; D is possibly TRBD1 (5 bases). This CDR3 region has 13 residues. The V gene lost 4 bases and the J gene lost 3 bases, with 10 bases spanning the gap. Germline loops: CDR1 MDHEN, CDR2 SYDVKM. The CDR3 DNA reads TGTGCCAGCAGTTCCGGACATGACTACGAGCAGTACTTC. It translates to CASSSGHDYEQYF.

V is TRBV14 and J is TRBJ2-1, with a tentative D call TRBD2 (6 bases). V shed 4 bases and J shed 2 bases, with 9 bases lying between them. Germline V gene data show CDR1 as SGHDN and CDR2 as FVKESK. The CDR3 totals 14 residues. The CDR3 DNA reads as TGTGCCAGCAGCCCCAAGCGGGCCTACAATGAGCAGTTCTTC. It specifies CASSPKRAYNEQFF.

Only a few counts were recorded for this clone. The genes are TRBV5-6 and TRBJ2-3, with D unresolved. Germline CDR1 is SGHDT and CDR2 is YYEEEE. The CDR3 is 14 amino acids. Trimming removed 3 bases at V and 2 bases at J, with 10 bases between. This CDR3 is CASSSPKTTDTQYF. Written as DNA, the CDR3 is TGTGCCAGCAGCTCGCCAAAAACCACAGATACGCAGTATTTT.

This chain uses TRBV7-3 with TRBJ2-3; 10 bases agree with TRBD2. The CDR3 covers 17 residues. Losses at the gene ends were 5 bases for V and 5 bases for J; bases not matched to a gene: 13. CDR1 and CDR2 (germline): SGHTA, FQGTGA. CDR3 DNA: TGTGCCAGCAGCCCCAGACCTCTAGCGGGAGCTGGAGATACGCAGTATTTT. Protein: CASSPRPLAGAGDTQYF.

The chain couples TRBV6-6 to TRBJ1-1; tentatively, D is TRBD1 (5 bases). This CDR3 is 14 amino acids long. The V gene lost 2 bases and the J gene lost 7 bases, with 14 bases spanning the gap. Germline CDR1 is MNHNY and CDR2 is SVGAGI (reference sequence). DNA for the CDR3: TGTGCCAGCAGTTACCGGCTACAGGTTAATGAAGCTTTCTTT. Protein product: CASSYRLQVNEAFF.

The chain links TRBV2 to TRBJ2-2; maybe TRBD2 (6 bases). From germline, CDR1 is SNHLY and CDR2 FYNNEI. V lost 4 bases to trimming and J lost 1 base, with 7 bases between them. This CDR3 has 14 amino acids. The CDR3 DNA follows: TGTGCCAGCAGTGGAGCGGGGAACACCGGGGAGCTGTTTTTT. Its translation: CASSGAGNTGELFF.

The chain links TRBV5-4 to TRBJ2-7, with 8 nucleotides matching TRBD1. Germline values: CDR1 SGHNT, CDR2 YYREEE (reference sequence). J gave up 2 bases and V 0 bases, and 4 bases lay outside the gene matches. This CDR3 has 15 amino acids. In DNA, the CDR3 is TGTGCCAGCAGCTTGGTGTCAGGGGGCACCTACGAGCAGTACTTC. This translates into CASSLVSGGTYEQYF. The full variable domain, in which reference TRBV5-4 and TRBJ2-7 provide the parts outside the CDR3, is ETGVTQSPTHLIKTRGQQVTLRCSSQSGHNTVSWYQQALGQGPQFIFQYYREEENGRGNFPPRFSGLQFPNYSSELNVNALELDDSALYLCASSLVSGGTYEQYFGPGTRLTVT.

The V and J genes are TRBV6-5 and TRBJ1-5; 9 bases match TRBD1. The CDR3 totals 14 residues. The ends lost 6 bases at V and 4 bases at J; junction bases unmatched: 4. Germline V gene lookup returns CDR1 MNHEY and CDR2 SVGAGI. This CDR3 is CASSLDRGNQPQHF. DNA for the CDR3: TGTGCCAGCAGCCTCGACAGGGGGAATCAGCCCCAGCATTTT.

This chain's CDR3 is CASSFQTSGQTTYNEQFF. CDR3 coding DNA: TGTGCCAGCAGCTTCCAGACTAGCGGGCAGACTACCTACAATGAGCAGTTCTTC. The chain uses TRBV11-3 and TRBJ2-1; TRBD2 agrees at 10 bases. The germline V gene has CDR1 SGHNT and CDR2 YENEEA. This CDR3 is 18 amino acids long. The J segment lost 2 bases and the V segment lost 3 bases, leaving 10 bases of the junction unmatched.

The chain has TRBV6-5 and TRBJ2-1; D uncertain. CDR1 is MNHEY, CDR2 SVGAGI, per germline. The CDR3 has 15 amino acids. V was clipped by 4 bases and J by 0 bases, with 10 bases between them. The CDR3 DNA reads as TGTGCCAGCAGTTTTAGTTTCAGCTCCTACAATGAGCAGTTCTTC. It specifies CASSFSFSSYNEQFF.

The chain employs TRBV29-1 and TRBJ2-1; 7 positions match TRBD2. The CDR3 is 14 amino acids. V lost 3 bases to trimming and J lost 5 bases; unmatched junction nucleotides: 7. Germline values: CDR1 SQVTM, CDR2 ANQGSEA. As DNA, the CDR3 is TGCAGCGTTGATGGGAGGGCCTTCGACAATGAGCAGTTCTTC. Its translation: CSVDGRAFDNEQFF.

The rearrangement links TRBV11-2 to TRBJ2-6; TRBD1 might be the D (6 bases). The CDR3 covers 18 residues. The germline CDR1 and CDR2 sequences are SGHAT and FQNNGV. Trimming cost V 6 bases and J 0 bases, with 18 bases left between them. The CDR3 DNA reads TGTGCCAGCAGTCGATGGGGGCTTACGGACTCTGGGGCCAACGTCCTGACTTTC. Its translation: CASSRWGLTDSGANVLTF.

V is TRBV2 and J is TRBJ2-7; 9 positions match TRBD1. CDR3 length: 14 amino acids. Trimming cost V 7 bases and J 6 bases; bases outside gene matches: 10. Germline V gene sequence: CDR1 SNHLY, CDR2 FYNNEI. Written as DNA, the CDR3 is TGTGCCAGCAATAGCCGGGACAGGGCTTTCGAGCAGTACTTC. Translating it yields CASNSRDRAFEQYF. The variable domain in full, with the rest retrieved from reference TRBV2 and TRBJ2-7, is EPEVTQTPSHQVTQMGQEVILRCVPISNHLYFYWYRQILGQKVEFLVSFYNNEISEKSEIFDDQFSVERPDGSNFTLKIRSTKLEDSAMYFCASNSRDRAFEQYFGPGTRLTVT.

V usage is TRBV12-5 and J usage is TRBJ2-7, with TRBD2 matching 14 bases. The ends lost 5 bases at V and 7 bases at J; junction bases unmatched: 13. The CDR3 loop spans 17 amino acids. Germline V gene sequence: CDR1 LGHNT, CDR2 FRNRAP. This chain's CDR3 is CASGPRTSGRPPTEQYF. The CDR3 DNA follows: TGTGCTAGTGGTCCTAGGACTAGCGGGAGGCCCCCTACAGAGCAGTACTTC.

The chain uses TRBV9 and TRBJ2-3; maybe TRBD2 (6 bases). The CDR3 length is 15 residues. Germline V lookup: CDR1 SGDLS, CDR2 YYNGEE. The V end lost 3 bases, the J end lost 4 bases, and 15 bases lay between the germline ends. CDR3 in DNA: TGTGCCAGCAGCGAACTCCCCCCGGGGGCAGATACGCAGTATTTT. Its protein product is CASSELPPGADTQYF.

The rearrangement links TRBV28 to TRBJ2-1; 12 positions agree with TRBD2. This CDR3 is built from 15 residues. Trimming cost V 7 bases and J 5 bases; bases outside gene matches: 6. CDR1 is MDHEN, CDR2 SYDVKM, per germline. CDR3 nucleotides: TGTGCCAGCAACGAACTAGCGGGAGGCAACAATGAGCAGTTCTTC. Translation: CASNELAGGNNEQFF. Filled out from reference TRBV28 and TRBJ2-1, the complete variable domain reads DVKVTQSSRYLVKRTGEKVFLECVQDMDHENMFWYRQDPGLGLRLIYFSYDVKMKEKGDIPEGYSVSREKKERFSLILESASTNQTSMYLCASNELAGGNNEQFFGPGTRLTVL.

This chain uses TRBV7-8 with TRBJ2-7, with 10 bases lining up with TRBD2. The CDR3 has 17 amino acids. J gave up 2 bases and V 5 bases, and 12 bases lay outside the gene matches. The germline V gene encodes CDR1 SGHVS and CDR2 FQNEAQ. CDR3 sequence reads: CASSRPTSGFTPYEQYF. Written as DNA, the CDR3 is TGTGCCAGCAGCCGCCCGACTAGCGGGTTTACCCCCTACGAGCAGTACTTC.

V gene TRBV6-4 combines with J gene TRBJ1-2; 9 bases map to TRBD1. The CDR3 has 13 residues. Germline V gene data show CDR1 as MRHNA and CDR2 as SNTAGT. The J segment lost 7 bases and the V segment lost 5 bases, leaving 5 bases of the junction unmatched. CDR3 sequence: CASSWGQGFGYTF. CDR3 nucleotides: TGTGCCAGCAGTTGGGGACAGGGTTTTGGCTACACCTTC.

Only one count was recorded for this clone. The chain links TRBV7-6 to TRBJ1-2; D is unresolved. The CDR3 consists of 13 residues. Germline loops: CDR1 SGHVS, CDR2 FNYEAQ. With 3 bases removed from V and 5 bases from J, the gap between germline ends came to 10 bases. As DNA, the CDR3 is TGTGCCAGCAGCTTCGAGATCTTTTATGGCTACACCTTC. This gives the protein CASSFEIFYGYTF.